Each of the 8 T cell receptor beta chains below was sequenced from the same sample in a study of T cells after yellow fever vaccination. TCRdb fed the 5' RACE reads into MiXCR, producing one record per CDR3 protein. The data contain a few hundred thousand distinct CDR3 sequences, roughly a sixth of them singletons. The specimen was PBMCs, collected 5 days after the first yellow fever vaccination. The receptors derive from a young man who received the YFV17D yellow fever vaccine.

This clonotype was observed a few times. The J gene is TRBJ2-1, the V gene TRBV5-1, with 8 bases lining up with TRBD2. The germline V gene encodes CDR1 SGHRS and CDR2 YFSETQ. The CDR3 length is 16 residues. J gave up 1 base and V 2 bases, and 5 bases lay outside the gene matches. CDR3 coding DNA: TGCGCCAGCAGCTTTACACTAGCGGCTTCCTACAATGAGCAGTTCTTC. Its translation: CASSFTLAASYNEQFF. Variable domain in full (rest from reference TRBV5-1 and TRBJ2-1): KAGVTQTPRYLIKTRGQQVTLSCSPISGHRSVSWYQQTPGQGLQFLFEYFSETQRNKGNFPGRFSGRQFSNSRSEMNVSTLELGDSALYLCASSFTLAASYNEQFFGPGTRLTVL.

The chain uses TRBV6-2 or TRBV6-3 and TRBJ2-5; no clear D. Trimming pared 2 bases from V and 5 bases from J, leaving 12 bases between. CDR3 length equals 14 residues. The germline V gene has CDR1 MNHEY and CDR2 SVGEGT. The CDR3 sequence is CASSYPLSWETQYF. In DNA, the CDR3 is TGTGCCAGCAGTTACCCACTTTCTTGGGAGACCCAGTACTTC.

This clonotype was counted a few times. The chain joins TRBV20-1 to TRBJ2-1; D possibly uses TRBD1 or TRBD2 (5 bases each). Trimming stripped 6 bases from V and 0 bases from J, with 18 bases between. CDR1 DFQATT and CDR2 SNEGSKA come from the germline V gene (reference sequence). The CDR3 totals 16 residues. CDR3 DNA: TGCAGTGCCCGGGGCCCGACAGTAAGCTCCTACAATGAGCAGTTCTTC. Residues: CSARGPTVSSYNEQFF.

The V and J genes are TRBV20-1 and TRBJ2-3; D gene unclear. The length of the CDR3 is 13 residues. Germline CDR1 is DFQATT and CDR2 is SNEGSKA (reference sequence). Trimming took 7 bases from V and 2 from J, leaving 13 bases between them. The CDR3 loop is CSVGPSYTDTQYF. The CDR3 nucleotides read TGCAGTGTCGGGCCGTCCTACACAGATACGCAGTATTTT.

This chain links TRBV4-3 with TRBJ2-1; no clear D gene. Germline CDR1 is LGHNA and CDR2 is YSLEER. This CDR3 is built from 15 residues. V was trimmed by 4 bases and J by 3 bases, leaving 13 bases between them. CDR3 protein: CASSRHHSVYNEQFF. The CDR3 DNA is TGCGCCAGCAGCCGACACCATTCCGTCTACAATGAGCAGTTCTTC.

This clonotype came up a few times. The gene calls are TRBV5-1 and TRBJ1-1; D not resolved. Germline values: CDR1 SGHRS, CDR2 YFSETQ. The CDR3 is 15 residues long. V lost 1 base, J lost 0 bases, and 10 bases lay in between. CDR3 bases: TGCGCCAGCAGCTTGTACGGGGTGCTGAACACTGAAGCTTTCTTT. Its protein product is CASSLYGVLNTEAFF.

This clonotype was recorded a few times. This rearrangement joins TRBV5-1 to TRBJ1-1; 7 bases agree with TRBD1. V lost 4 bases, J lost 0 bases, and 6 bases stayed unmatched. Germline V CDR1 and CDR2: SGHRS, YFSETQ. The CDR3 length is 15 residues. CDR3 DNA sequence: TGCGCCAGCAGCCGGGAGGGGGCGATGAACACTGAAGCTTTCTTT. Its translation: CASSREGAMNTEAFF. Full variable domain (remainder filled in from reference TRBV5-1 and TRBJ1-1): KAGVTQTPRYLIKTRGQQVTLSCSPISGHRSVSWYQQTPGQGLQFLFEYFSETQRNKGNFPGRFSGRQFSNSRSEMNVSTLELGDSALYLCASSREGAMNTEAFFGQGTRLTVV.

Relative to its sample, this clonotype is medium-sized. The J gene is TRBJ2-5, the V gene TRBV24-1; D may be TRBD2 (6 bases). CDR3 length equals 14 residues. V lost 7 bases and J lost 3, with 14 bases in between. In germline, CDR1 is KGHDR, CDR2 SFDVKD. The CDR3 sequence: CATSGWGEEETQYF. CDR3 coding DNA: TGTGCCACCAGCGGATGGGGGGAGGAAGAGACCCAGTACTTC.